Listed here is a single T cell receptor (beta chain). Libraries were prepared by immunoSEQ multiplex PCR; TCRdb keeps only in-frame clonotypes and omits some of them. The data hold 90,000 to 150,000 clones, with 75% to 90% observed a single time. The entry originates in a study of OX40 agonist ivuxolimab in advanced cancers. This specimen consisted of CD4+ or CD8+ T cells sorted from blood, obtained in a trial of the OX40 agonist ivuxolimab. The receptor's source is an adult with an advanced solid tumor such as melanoma, head and neck, liver or kidney cancer.

CDR3 sequence reads: CASSQSPGQSTDTQYF. The CDR3 nucleotides are TGCGCCAGCAGCCAGAGCCCGGGACAAAGCACAGATACGCAGTATTTT. The rearrangement joins TRBV4-1 to TRBJ2-3, with a tentative D call TRBD1 (6 bases). CDR1 and CDR2 from the germline V gene are MGHRA and YSYEKL. V lost 3 bases, J lost 0 bases, and 13 bases lay in between. This CDR3 has 16 residues.